This TCR beta chain comes out of a study of response to subunit inactivated influenza vaccine (dated 2018 in TCRdb). Study-wide context: To follow how T cells responded to a trivalent subunit inactivated influenza vaccine, the researchers relied on deep quantitative profiling of the T cell receptor repertoire. Beyond this particular receptor, the publication reports: The authors proposed that each seasonal influenza vaccination may bring in only a limited number of new T cells.

Receptors were amplified or captured by RT-PCR. Reads for this sample came from an Illumina HiSeq 2500. Using fastp at Q25 and MiXCR, TCRdb reprocessed the public reads and kept productive beta chains. One record per CDR3 amino acid sequence lists the most common genes and DNA. The sample table shows 490,000 or so distinct CDR3 sequences, and less than 10% are seen once. 10% to 15% of the sample is taken by the ten largest. This clonotype was seen many times. Its target antigen remains unknown. There are no base qualities to consult, and no much larger clone falls within one base. The source is a man between 45 and 75 years old who received an inactivated influenza vaccine. Donor details come from another sample of the same person, matched by shared clones. Here the sequenced sample was PBMCs from blood, taken about 23 months after vaccination.

The DNA sequence is TGCAGCGTGGGGGGACTAGCGGGAAATGAGCAGTTCTTC. The encoded protein is CSVGGLAGNEQFF. In this chain, TRBV29-1 is recombined with TRBJ2-1; TRBD2 fits 13 bases in the junction. CDR1 and CDR2 are drawn from the germline V gene: SQVTM, ANQGSEA. At the junction V is shortened by 6 bases and J by 7 bases; bases outside the gene matches: 3. The CDR3, from cysteine to phenylalanine, totals 13 residues. Only the CDR3 part of the read is kept: 39 bases, read in frame from the first base.